Presented here are 6 T cell receptor beta chains from one specimen sequenced in a study of T cells after yellow fever vaccination. TCRdb reprocessed the 5' RACE reads via MiXCR and lists one record per CDR3 protein. Counted here are some 260,000 distinct CDR3 sequences, about 5.2% occurring once; the ten biggest clones make up roughly 3.3%. The sequences come from CD4+ T cells sorted from PBMCs, collected on the day of the yellow fever booster vaccination. The receptors were sampled from a man aged 18 to 29 who received the YFV17D yellow fever vaccine.

Worth noting for this clonotype: This clone may be a read error of a much larger clone one base away. For the CDR3, the DNA is TGTGCCAACAGCTTTCCGGGCCCCGATACGCAGTATTTT. Translating it yields CANSFPGPDTQYF. The rearrangement links TRBV7-2 to TRBJ2-3; D gene uncertain. This CDR3 is built from 13 residues. The germline gives CDR1 SGHTA, CDR2 FQGNSA.

In this sample, this clonotype turned up many times. The chain has TRBV20-1 and TRBJ2-1; D call uncertain. CDR3 size: 12 residues. The germline V gene has CDR1 DFQATT and CDR2 SNEGSKA (reference sequence). V lost 5 bases, J lost 10 bases, and 15 bases lay in between. The CDR3 is CSASAPVSEQFF. The CDR3 nucleotides read TGCAGTGCTTCGGCTCCCGTCTCGGAGCAGTTCTTC.

V usage is TRBV10-1 and J usage is TRBJ2-5; no reliable D call. From germline, CDR1 is WNHNN and CDR2 SYGVQD (reference sequence). V was trimmed by 3 bases and J by 5 bases, leaving 16 bases between them. This CDR3 is built from 15 residues. CDR3 bases: TGCGCCAGCAGTGATGGAGTCCAGGATTGGGAGACCCAGTACTTC. Translating it yields CASSDGVQDWETQYF.

This sequence joins TRBV2 and TRBJ2-3; D might be TRBD1 (6 bases). The V end was cut by 1 base, the J end by 5 bases, with 13 bases between. The germline V gene encodes CDR1 SNHLY and CDR2 FYNNEI. CDR3 length: 15 residues. CDR3 in amino acids: CASSEEAGVQDTQYF. CDR3 bases: TGTGCCAGCAGTGAAGAGGCAGGGGTCCAAGATACGCAGTATTTT.

This clonotype was found many times. The CDR3 spells CASSLIGNTEAFF. The CDR3, as DNA: TGTGCCAGCAGCCTAATCGGGAACACTGAAGCTTTCTTT. The chain uses TRBV7-9 and TRBJ1-1; D not certain. Germline V gene data show CDR1 as SEHNR and CDR2 as FQNEAQ (reference sequence). The CDR3 contains 13 residues. The V end lost 5 bases, the J end lost 1 base, and 8 bases lay between the germline ends.

Here the CDR3 DNA reads TGCGCCAGCAGCCAGGCACACGACCCGACGGACGTCCTGACTTTC. Translated: CASSQAHDPTDVLTF. The genes are TRBV4-3 and TRBJ2-6; D ambiguous. V lost 3 bases and J 11 bases, leaving 17 bases between the germline ends. In germline, CDR1 is LGHNA, CDR2 YSLEER. This CDR3 region has 15 residues.